Below are 14 T cell receptor beta chains sequenced from a single sample in a study of technical replicates of blood from a few donors. Only in-frame clones appear in the TCRdb table, and some are missing; sequencing was by immunoSEQ multiplex PCR. The sample includes some 78,000 clones, 94% of them seen just once. Sequences were obtained from T cells isolated from PBMCs. The source is a human donor in good health.

The J gene is TRBJ1-2, the V gene TRBV13; D is unclear. V lost 3 bases and J 3 bases, leaving 14 bases between the germline ends. Germline loops: CDR1 PRHDT, CDR2 FYEKMQ (reference sequence). The CDR3 runs 15 residues. CDR3: CASSLGTTPYYGYTF. The CDR3 DNA sequence: TGTGCCAGCAGCTTGGGCACAACCCCCTACTATGGCTACACCTTC.

This chain links TRBV5-1 with TRBJ1-1; TRBD1 is a possible D gene (6 bases). The V end was cut by 2 bases, the J end by 2 bases, with 16 bases between. This CDR3 comprises 16 residues. Germline V gene data show CDR1 as SGHRS and CDR2 as YFSETQ. The CDR3 loop reads CASSLSSGTHNTEAFF. The CDR3 region has the DNA TGCGCCAGCAGCTTATCCTCCGGGACACATAACACTGAAGCTTTCTTT.

The chain recombines TRBV21-1 with TRBJ2-1; the table's D call, TRBD1, has no DNA check behind it. TRBV21-1 represents a pseudogene. There are 16 residues in the CDR3. The CDR3, as DNA: TGTGCCAGCAGCGGTTTTGCGGGACAGGGTTACAATGAGCAGTTCTTC. This sequence encodes CASSGFAGQGYNEQFF.

This chain connects TRBV5-5 to TRBJ1-1; no definite D call. The CDR3 consists of 15 residues. Germline CDR1 reads SGHKS; CDR2 reads YYEKEE (reference sequence). Trimming removed 4 bases from V and 2 bases from J, with 15 bases in between. In nucleotides, the CDR3 is TGTGCCAGCAGCGTACTCCGGGAGATAAACACTGAAGCTTTCTTT. This encodes CASSVLREINTEAFF.

The chain recombines TRBV4-2 with TRBJ2-1; the match to TRBD2 covers 7 bases. CDR1 and CDR2 (germline): LGHNA, YNFKEQ. CDR3 length: 15 amino acids. V shed 4 bases, J shed 0 bases, and the junction held 3 bases outside the gene matches. Written as DNA, the CDR3 is TGTGCCAGCAGCCGGCAGCGGGGCTCCTACAATGAGCAGTTCTTC. The encoded protein is CASSRQRGSYNEQFF.

The rearrangement uses TRBV5-1 and TRBJ2-3; weak D call: TRBD2 (6 bases). The CDR3 is made up of 16 amino acids. The ends were cut back, 8 bases at V and 1 base at J, with 20 bases in the middle. Germline CDR1 SGHRS, CDR2 YFSETQ. This CDR3 is CASRRGRGDGTDTQYF. CDR3 nucleotides: TGCGCCAGTCGGAGGGGCAGAGGGGATGGCACAGATACGCAGTATTTT.

A remark on this clone: At one end, the junction sequence differs from germline, possibly due to a read error. The DNA for the CDR3 is TGTGCCAGCAGTGGACACACCAGGGATTTT. It translates to CASSGHTRDF. This chain uses TRBV25-1 with TRBJ1-5; maybe TRBD1 (5 bases). The CDR3 covers 10 residues. From germline, CDR1 is MGHDK and CDR2 SYGVNS.

The CDR3 region has the DNA TGCAGCGTCGATCGGACAGGGACGGAGGAGCAGTACTTC. Its protein is CSVDRTGTEEQYF. The V call is TRBV29-1, the J call TRBJ2-7, with 8 bases fitting TRBD1. The V and J ends lost 6 bases and 7 bases, in that order; junction bases with no gene match: 11. The CDR3 extends over 13 amino acids. Germline assignment: CDR1 SQVTM and CDR2 ANQGSEA.

The J gene is TRBJ2-1, the V gene TRBV30; D not resolved. The CDR3 has 12 amino acids. CDR1 GTSNPN and CDR2 SVGIG come from the germline V gene (reference sequence). With 2 bases removed from V and 9 bases from J, the gap between germline ends came to 11 bases. CDR3 sequence: CAWSPPVAEQFF. The CDR3 region has the DNA TGTGCCTGGAGTCCCCCAGTGGCTGAGCAGTTCTTC.

V is TRBV7-9 and J is TRBJ1-1, with 12 bases fitting TRBD1. The CDR3 has 18 residues. V shed 5 bases and J 1 base; nucleotides not matched to a gene: 11. Per germline, CDR1 SEHNR and CDR2 FQNEAQ (reference sequence). DNA for the CDR3: TGTGCCAGCAGCCACCGGGACAGGGGGCTGGTCTCGAACACTGAAGCTTTCTTT. Translated: CASSHRDRGLVSNTEAFF. The entire variable domain, with the rest obtained from reference TRBV7-9 and TRBJ1-1, is as follows: DTGVSQNPRHKITKRGQNVTFRCDPISEHNRLYWYRQTLGQGPEFLTYFQNEAQLEKSRLLSDRFSAERPKGSFSTLEIQRTEQGDSAMYLCASSHRDRGLVSNTEAFFGQGTRLTVV.

The gene calls are TRBV14 and TRBJ2-3, with no clear D. Germline assignment: CDR1 SGHDN and CDR2 FVKESK. V shed 0 bases and J shed 4 bases, with 20 bases lying between them. The CDR3 loop spans 18 amino acids. The CDR3, as DNA: TGTGCCAGCAGCCAAGATGAAAGTTGGCGGCTGCAATCAGATACGCAGTATTTT. Protein: CASSQDESWRLQSDTQYF.

The V and J genes are TRBV9 and TRBJ2-2, with D hard to call. Trimming cost V 0 bases and J 0 bases, with 9 bases left between them. This CDR3 has 16 amino acids. Germline loops: CDR1 SGDLS, CDR2 YYNGEE. Here the CDR3 reads CASSVGQVPNTGELFF. CDR3 in DNA: TGTGCCAGCAGCGTAGGGCAGGTGCCGAACACCGGGGAGCTGTTTTTT.

With regard to this clone: One end of the junction is discordant with germline, which a read error may explain. Different DNA sequences within this sample yield the same CDR3. V is TRBV25-1 and J is TRBJ2-4, with 7 nucleotides matching TRBD2. Germline assignment: CDR1 MGHDK and CDR2 SYGVNS. The CDR3 runs to 15 residues. For the CDR3, the DNA is TGTGCCAGCAGTGAACCCGCGGGAGCCAAAAACATTCAATACTTC. Translation: CASSEPAGAKNIQYF.

The rearrangement joins TRBV30 to TRBJ2-2; D is unresolved. Trimming took 0 bases from V and 7 from J, leaving 6 bases between them. CDR1 is GTSNPN and CDR2 is SVGIG in the germline V gene (reference sequence). This CDR3 is 12 amino acids long. The CDR3 region is CAWSVRFGELFF. The CDR3 DNA follows: TGTGCCTGGAGTGTACGGTTCGGGGAGCTGTTTTTT. Filled out from reference TRBV30 and TRBJ2-2, the complete variable domain reads SQTIHQWPATLVQPVGSPLSLECTVEGTSNPNLYWYRQAAGRGLQLLFYSVGIGQISSEVPQNLSASRPQDRQFILSSKKLLLSDSGFYLCAWSVRFGELFFGEGSRLTVL.